Included here is one T cell receptor beta chain sequence, with context. Its cognate antigen is unknown. Additional DNA sequences in this sample encode the identical CDR3. Only Caucasian adults living in Nashville, Tennessee made up the donor group. This entry comes from a study of shared clonotypes between healthy human individuals. Broader study findings: The researchers took only blood, and tissue repertoires probably look different. Represented diversity (both genetic and exposure-history) was limited by the small number of donors.

In germline, CDR1 is SGHRS, CDR2 YFSETQ. This CDR3 has 15 amino acids. J gave up 0 bases and V 1 base, and 2 bases lay outside the gene matches. Spread over ten immunoSEQ deep assay plates, unsorted PBMC DNA underwent sequencing. Profiling relied on immunoSEQ multiplex PCR, and the TCRdb table lists in-frame clones only, not all of them. The table shows about 480,000 clones, with 60% to 80% occurring only once. The chain couples TRBV5-1 to TRBJ2-3; 7 nucleotides line up with TRBD1. Sequencing input: PBMCs. The source is a woman in her forties in good health. Some clones in this sample may be carry-over from other donors' samples. The CDR3 DNA reads as TGCGCCAGCAGCTTGCGGGACAGTAGCACAGATACGCAGTATTTT. Its translation: CASSLRDSSTDTQYF.